The clone carrying this TCR beta chain occurred a few times. TCRdb independently ran MiXCR on the 5' RACE reads; one entry per CDR3 protein. The sample has around 300,000 distinct CDR3 sequences, approximately 7.6% seen once; the top ten hold 22%. This CDR3 is 14 amino acids long. The germline V gene has CDR1 SGHTA and CDR2 FQGNSA. Trimming removed 0 bases from V and 2 bases from J, with 8 bases in between. The data belong to a study of T-cell memory formation after mild COVID-19. The receptor was derived from a man in his late teens or twenties who had mild COVID-19 (a few samples of this study predate the infection). Cell type and time point are not known. The V call is TRBV7-2, the J call TRBJ2-7; D not certain. Source material: PBMCs or a T cell subset sorted from them (not recorded which). The CDR3 sequence: CASSLAPLPYEQYF. The CDR3 DNA sequence: TGTGCCAGCAGCTTAGCCCCTCTCCCCTACGAGCAGTACTTC. Complete variable domain (other parts from reference TRBV7-2 and TRBJ2-7): GAGVSQSPSNKVTEKGKDVELRCDPISGHTALYWYRQSLGQGLEFLIYFQGNSAPDKSGLPSDRFSAERTGGSVSTLTIQRTQQEDSAVYLCASSLAPLPYEQYFGPGTRLTVT.